This T cell receptor (beta chain) was identified in a study of blood T cell repertoires in COVID-19. V lost 4 bases to trimming and J lost 8 bases; unmatched junction nucleotides: 17. Per the germline V gene, CDR1 is SGHTA and CDR2 is FQGNSA. The CDR3 has 17 amino acids. Sequenced by immunoSEQ multiplex PCR; TCRdb stores in-frame clones only, minus some. Of some 85,000 clones detected, less than 85% appear once; the ten largest clones hold around 21%. This receptor was identified in a woman older than 75 with acute or convalescent COVID-19. Sequenced input: peripheral blood. The chain is built from TRBV7-2 and TRBJ2-1, with 7 bases lining up with TRBD2. The CDR3 region is CASSSPLAVPKGDEQFF. CDR3 coding DNA: TGTGCCAGCAGCTCGCCCCTAGCGGTGCCAAAAGGGGATGAGCAGTTCTTC.